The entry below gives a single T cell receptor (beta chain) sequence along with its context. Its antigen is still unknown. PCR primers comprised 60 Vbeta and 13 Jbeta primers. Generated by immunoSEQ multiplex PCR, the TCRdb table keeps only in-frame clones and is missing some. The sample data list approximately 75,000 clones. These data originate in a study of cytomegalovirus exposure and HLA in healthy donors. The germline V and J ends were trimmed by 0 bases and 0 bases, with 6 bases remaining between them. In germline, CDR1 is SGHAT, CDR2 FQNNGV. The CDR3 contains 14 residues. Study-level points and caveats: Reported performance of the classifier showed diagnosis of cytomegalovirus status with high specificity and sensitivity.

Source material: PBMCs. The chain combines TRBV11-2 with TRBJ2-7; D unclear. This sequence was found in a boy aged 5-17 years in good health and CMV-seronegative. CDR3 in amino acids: CASSLDGLSYEQYF. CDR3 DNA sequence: TGTGCCAGCAGCTTAGATGGGCTCTCCTACGAGCAGTACTTC. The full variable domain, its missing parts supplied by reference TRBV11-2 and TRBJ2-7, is EAGVAQSPRYKIIEKRQSVAFWCNPISGHATLYWYQQILGQGPKLLIQFQNNGVVDDSQLPKDRFSAERLKGVDSTLKIQPAKLEDSAVYLCASSLDGLSYEQYFGPGTRLTVT.